These 23 T cell receptor beta chains were all obtained from the same sample, sequenced in a study of spatial heterogeneity in lung cancer. TCRdb re-called the 5' RACE reads with MiXCR, one entry per CDR3 protein. The sample lists tens of thousands of distinct CDR3 sequences, roughly 7.8% occurring once. Time point described: blood at routine non-recurrence follow-up after resection. The sample was PBMCs, taken at follow-up. The receptors were gathered from a male donor with early-stage non-small cell lung cancer.

This rearrangement joins TRBV24-1 to TRBJ1-6; no clear D gene. The CDR3 is 15 residues long. V lost 0 bases and J 8 bases, leaving 10 bases between the germline ends. Per the germline V gene, CDR1 is KGHDR and CDR2 is SFDVKD. The CDR3 bases are TGTGCCACCAGTGATTTGCAAAGGAGGGATTCACCCCTCCACTTT. Protein: CATSDLQRRDSPLHF.

In its sample, this clonotype was seen many times. This chain uses TRBV5-1 with TRBJ2-3, with D possibly being TRBD2 (5 bases). Germline-derived CDR1 and CDR2 are SGHRS and YFSETQ. Between the trimmed V and J ends, which lost 0 bases and 3 bases, there was a span of 11 bases. The CDR3 runs 15 residues. In DNA, the CDR3 is TGCGCCAGCAGCTTGGGAGGGAGTAGTACAGATACGCAGTATTTT. Its protein is CASSLGGSSTDTQYF.

CDR3 in amino acids: CASSPRPGQPTDTQYF. The CDR3 coding sequence is TGCGCCAGCAGCCCCCGGCCGGGACAGCCCACAGATACGCAGTATTTT. V and J are TRBV5-1 and TRBJ2-3; 7 positions agree with TRBD1. This CDR3 comprises 16 residues. CDR1 is SGHRS, CDR2 YFSETQ, per germline. V was pared by 4 bases and J by 2 bases, with 10 bases of the junction left unmatched.

The table lists this clonotype with many counts. The rearrangement uses TRBV27 and TRBJ2-7; D is ambiguous. CDR3 length equals 14 residues. Between the trimmed V and J ends, which lost 5 bases and 1 base, there was a span of 12 bases. Germline assignment: CDR1 MNHEY and CDR2 SMNVEV (reference sequence). DNA of the CDR3: TGTGCCAGCAGTGAAACCCGACAATCCTACGAGCAGTACTTC. Translated, it gives CASSETRQSYEQYF.

This clonotype has ten or more counts. J is TRBJ2-7 and V is TRBV15; no definite D call. There are 13 residues in the CDR3. CDR1 is LNHNV and CDR2 is YYDKDF in the germline V gene (reference sequence). Trimming shortened V by 5 bases and J by 6 bases, and 14 bases separated the two germline ends. CDR3 in amino acids: CATSPTQHGEQYF. The CDR3 bases are TGTGCCACCAGCCCTACGCAACACGGCGAGCAGTACTTC.

This clonotype showed up many times. The V and J genes are TRBV20-1 and TRBJ2-1; D perhaps matches TRBD2 (5 bases). Per germline, CDR1 DFQATT and CDR2 SNEGSKA (reference sequence). This CDR3 region has 13 residues. Trimming stripped 2 bases from V and 8 bases from J, with 13 bases between. CDR3: CSARLPGGYEQFF. In DNA, the CDR3 is TGCAGTGCTAGACTCCCGGGCGGGTATGAGCAGTTCTTC.

At least ten counts were recorded for this clonotype. The genes are TRBV6-5 and TRBJ2-3; 8 positions agree with TRBD2. Germline CDR1 and CDR2: MNHEY and SVGAGI. V trimming: 0 bases; J trimming: 0 bases; junction bases outside the gene matches: 5. The CDR3 loop spans 17 amino acids. CDR3 residues: CASSYSLAGLSTDTQYF. CDR3 nucleotides: TGTGCCAGCAGTTACTCCTTAGCGGGGCTAAGCACAGATACGCAGTATTTT.

Many counts were recorded for this clonotype. The rearrangement links TRBV7-9 to TRBJ1-6; D gene uncertain. The CDR3 extends over 14 amino acids. V was cut by 5 bases and J by 6 bases, with 11 bases left in between. Looked up from germline, CDR1 is SEHNR and CDR2 is FQNEAQ (reference sequence). The CDR3 coding sequence is TGTGCCAGCAGCGCCGGCCTTGGTAATTCACCCCTCCACTTT. Translated: CASSAGLGNSPLHF.

This clonotype was found many times. V gene TRBV14 combines with J gene TRBJ1-2; D remains ambiguous. V shed 5 bases and J shed 0 bases, with 13 bases lying between them. The CDR3 is 15 amino acids. CDR1 and CDR2 (germline): SGHDN, FVKESK. The CDR3 DNA reads as TGTGCCAGCAGCACTACCTCAGCGCCTAACTATGGCTACACCTTC. Translating it yields CASSTTSAPNYGYTF.

This clonotype was seen at least ten times. The chain links TRBV30 to TRBJ1-6; 7 nucleotides line up with TRBD1. J gave up 8 bases and V 4 bases, and 8 bases lay outside the gene matches. The germline V gene encodes CDR1 GTSNPN and CDR2 SVGIG (reference sequence). The CDR3 loop spans 14 amino acids. DNA for the CDR3: TGTGCCTGGACCCGGACAGGACCTGATTCACCCCTCCACTTT. This encodes CAWTRTGPDSPLHF.

The chain carries TRBV5-4 and TRBJ2-6; 8 nucleotides match TRBD2. Germline V lookup: CDR1 SGHNT, CDR2 YYREEE (reference sequence). This CDR3 comprises 17 residues. J lost 0 bases, V lost 3 bases, and 5 bases had no gene match. CDR3 region: CASSWGGGPSGANVLTF. DNA for the CDR3: TGTGCCAGCAGCTGGGGCGGGGGGCCCTCTGGGGCCAACGTCCTGACTTTC. The whole variable domain, remainder taken from reference TRBV5-4 and TRBJ2-6, is ETGVTQSPTHLIKTRGQQVTLRCSSQSGHNTVSWYQQALGQGPQFIFQYYREEENGRGNFPPRFSGLQFPNYSSELNVNALELDDSALYLCASSWGGGPSGANVLTFGAGSRLTVL.

V usage is TRBV2 and J usage is TRBJ2-1; a possible D gene is TRBD2 (5 bases). CDR3 length: 13 amino acids. Deletions cut 2 bases from V and 4 bases from J, with 6 bases between. CDR1 and CDR2 from the germline V gene are SNHLY and FYNNEI. The chain's CDR3 is CASSEWTYNEQFF. The CDR3, as DNA: TGTGCCAGCAGTGAATGGACTTACAATGAGCAGTTCTTC.

This clonotype was seen ten or more times. The V and J genes are TRBV5-1 and TRBJ2-3, with 10 bases matching TRBD2. The length of the CDR3 is 19 residues. The trim removed 3 bases at V and 0 bases at J, leaving 13 bases unmatched. Germline CDR1 SGHRS, CDR2 YFSETQ. The CDR3 sequence is CASSSPTSGSPFSTDTQYF. The CDR3 DNA is TGCGCCAGCAGCTCCCCGACTAGCGGGTCCCCTTTCAGCACAGATACGCAGTATTTT.

This clonotype was recorded at least ten times. The chain combines TRBV12-3 or TRBV12-4 with TRBJ1-6, with a possible D match to TRBD1 (6 bases). The CDR3 runs 12 residues. With 8 bases removed from V and 7 bases from J, the gap between germline ends came to 9 bases. CDR3 loop: CASGTGNSPLHF. In DNA, the CDR3 is TGTGCCAGCGGAACAGGGAATTCACCCCTCCACTTT.

In its sample, this clonotype was seen many times. CDR3 sequence: CSVERRVGGTDNEQFF. CDR3 nucleotide sequence: TGCAGCGTTGAAAGGCGGGTCGGGGGGACAGACAATGAGCAGTTCTTC. The chain carries TRBV29-1 and TRBJ2-1; D may match TRBD1 or TRBD2 (7 bases each). V lost 2 bases and J 5 bases, leaving 19 bases between the germline ends. This CDR3 is built from 16 residues. The germline V gene encodes CDR1 SQVTM and CDR2 ANQGSEA.

This sequence joins TRBV9 and TRBJ1-2; TRBD1 is a possible D gene (5 bases). The germline V gene encodes CDR1 SGDLS and CDR2 YYNGEE. Trimming cost V 3 bases and J 6 bases, with 18 bases left between them. This CDR3 region has 15 residues. The CDR3 bases are TGTGCCAGCAGCGGCCCCCCGTGGGGCCTAGATGGCTACACCTTC. It translates to CASSGPPWGLDGYTF.

The V and J genes are TRBV5-1 and TRBJ1-1; no firm D call. Deletions cut 4 bases from V and 2 bases from J, with 12 bases between. Germline CDR1 and CDR2: SGHRS and YFSETQ. This CDR3 comprises 14 residues. CDR3 sequence (DNA): TGCGCCAGCAGCCGAGAGGGTTTTAACACTGAAGCTTTCTTT. Amino acids: CASSREGFNTEAFF. The full variable domain, rest sourced from reference TRBV5-1 and TRBJ1-1, is KAGVTQTPRYLIKTRGQQVTLSCSPISGHRSVSWYQQTPGQGLQFLFEYFSETQRNKGNFPGRFSGRQFSNSRSEMNVSTLELGDSALYLCASSREGFNTEAFFGQGTRLTVV.

This clonotype was recorded many times. The chain links TRBV20-1 to TRBJ2-5, with no clear D. V gave up 2 bases and J gave up 3 bases, with 10 bases separating them. This CDR3 is 13 amino acids long. Germline V gene lookup returns CDR1 DFQATT and CDR2 SNEGSKA (reference sequence). The CDR3 spells CSARLVSEETQYF. CDR3 DNA: TGCAGTGCTAGACTTGTCTCCGAAGAGACCCAGTACTTC.

Ten or more counts support this clonotype. The V gene is TRBV7-9, the J gene TRBJ1-2; 7 bases are shared with TRBD1. Per the germline V gene, CDR1 is SEHNR and CDR2 is FQNEAQ (reference sequence). V trimming: 7 bases; J trimming: 4 bases; junction bases outside the gene matches: 9. The CDR3 totals 14 residues. Here the CDR3 DNA reads TGTGCCAGCACCATCGCCGGGACAGTCTATGGCTACACCTTC. It is translated as CASTIAGTVYGYTF.

CDR3 DNA sequence: TGCAGTGCTAGGAGCAGGGCACAACAGTATTTT. Translated: CSARSRAQQYF. The chain recombines TRBV20-1 with TRBJ2-3, with a weak D call TRBD1 (5 bases). Germline loops: CDR1 DFQATT, CDR2 SNEGSKA (reference sequence). The CDR3 has 11 amino acids. V lost 3 bases, J lost 12 bases, and 13 bases lay in between.

The chain carries TRBV3-1 and TRBJ2-3; tentatively, D is TRBD2 (5 bases). The length of the CDR3 is 17 residues. V lost 2 bases and J lost 2, with 17 bases in between. Germline CDR1 LGHDT, CDR2 YNNKEL (reference sequence). The CDR3 nucleotides read TGTGCCAGCAGCCAAAACGTGAGAAGCGGCTACACAGATACGCAGTATTTT. Translation gives CASSQNVRSGYTDTQYF.

In its sample, this clonotype was seen many times. The chain uses TRBV10-2 and TRBJ2-2; TRBD1 aligns across 9 bases. Germline CDR1 reads WSHSY; CDR2 reads SAAADI. With 6 bases clipped from V and 6 bases from J, the junction kept 11 bases outside the gene matches. CDR3 size: 16 residues. CDR3 nucleotides: TGCGCCAGCAGAGACACCGGGACAGGGTCCGCCGGGGAGCTGTTTTTT. It yields the protein CASRDTGTGSAGELFF.

This clonotype was seen a handful of times. The gene calls are TRBV20-1 and TRBJ1-2; the match to TRBD1 covers 10 bases. Germline-derived CDR1 and CDR2 are DFQATT and SNEGSKA (reference sequence). The CDR3 has 14 residues. With 3 bases clipped from V and 3 bases from J, the junction kept 4 bases outside the gene matches. DNA of the CDR3: TGCAGTGCTAGCCGGACAGGGGGAGACTATGGCTACACCTTC. Residues: CSASRTGGDYGYTF.